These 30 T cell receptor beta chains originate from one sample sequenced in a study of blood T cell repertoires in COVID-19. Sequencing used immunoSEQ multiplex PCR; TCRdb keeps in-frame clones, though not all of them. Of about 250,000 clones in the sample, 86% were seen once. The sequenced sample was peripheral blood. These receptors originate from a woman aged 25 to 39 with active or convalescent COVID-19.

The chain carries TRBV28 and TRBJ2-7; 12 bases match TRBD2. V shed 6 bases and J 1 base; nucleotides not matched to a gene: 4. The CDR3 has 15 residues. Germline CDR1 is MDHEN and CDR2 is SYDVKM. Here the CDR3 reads CASSPSGGASYEQYF. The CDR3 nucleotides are TGTGCCAGCAGCCCTAGCGGGGGGGCGTCCTACGAGCAGTACTTC.

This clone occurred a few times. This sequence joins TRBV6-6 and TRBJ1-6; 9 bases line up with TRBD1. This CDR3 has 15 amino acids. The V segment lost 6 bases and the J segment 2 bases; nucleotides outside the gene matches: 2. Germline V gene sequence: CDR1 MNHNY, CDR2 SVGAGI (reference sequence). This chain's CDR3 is CASRGQGTYNSPLHF. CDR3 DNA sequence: TGTGCCAGCAGGGGACAGGGAACCTATAATTCACCCCTCCACTTT.

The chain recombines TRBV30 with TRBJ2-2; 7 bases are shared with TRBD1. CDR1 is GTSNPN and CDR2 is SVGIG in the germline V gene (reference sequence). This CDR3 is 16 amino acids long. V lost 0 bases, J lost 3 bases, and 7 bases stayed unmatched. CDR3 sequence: CAWSVRRGTDTGELFF. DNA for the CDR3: TGTGCCTGGAGTGTACGAAGGGGGACAGACACCGGGGAGCTGTTTTTT.

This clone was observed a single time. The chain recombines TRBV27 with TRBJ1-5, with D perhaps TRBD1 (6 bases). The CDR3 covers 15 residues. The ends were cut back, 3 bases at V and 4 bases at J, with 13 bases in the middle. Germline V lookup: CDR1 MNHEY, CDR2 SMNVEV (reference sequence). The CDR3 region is CASSLAGTPNQPQHF. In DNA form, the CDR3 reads TGTGCCAGCAGTTTGGCAGGGACACCAAATCAGCCCCAGCATTTT.

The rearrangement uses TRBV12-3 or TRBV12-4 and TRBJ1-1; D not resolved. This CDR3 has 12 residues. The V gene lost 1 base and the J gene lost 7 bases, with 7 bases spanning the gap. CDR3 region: CASSLGAFEAFF. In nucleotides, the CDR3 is TGTGCCAGCAGTTTAGGCGCCTTTGAAGCTTTCTTT.

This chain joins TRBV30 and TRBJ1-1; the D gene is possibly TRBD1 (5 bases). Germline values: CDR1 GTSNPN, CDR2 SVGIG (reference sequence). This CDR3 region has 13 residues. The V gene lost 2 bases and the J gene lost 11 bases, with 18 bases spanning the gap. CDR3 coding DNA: TGTGCCTGGAGTTTCTCGGGGGGGTACTCCGCTTTCTTT. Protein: CAWSFSGGYSAFF.

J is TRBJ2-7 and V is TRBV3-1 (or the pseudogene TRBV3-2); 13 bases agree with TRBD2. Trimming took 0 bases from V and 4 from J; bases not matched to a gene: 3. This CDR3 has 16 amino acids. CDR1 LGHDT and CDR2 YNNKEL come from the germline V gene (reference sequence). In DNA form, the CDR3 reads TGTGCCAGCAGCCAAGACGGGACTAGCGGGGTGTACGAGCAGTACTTC. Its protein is CASSQDGTSGVYEQYF.

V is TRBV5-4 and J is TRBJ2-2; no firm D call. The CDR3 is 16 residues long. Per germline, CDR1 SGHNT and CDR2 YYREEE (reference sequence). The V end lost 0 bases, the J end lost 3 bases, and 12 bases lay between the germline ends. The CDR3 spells CASSLVSNYHTGELFF. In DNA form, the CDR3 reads TGTGCCAGCAGCTTGGTCTCTAACTACCACACCGGGGAGCTGTTTTTT.

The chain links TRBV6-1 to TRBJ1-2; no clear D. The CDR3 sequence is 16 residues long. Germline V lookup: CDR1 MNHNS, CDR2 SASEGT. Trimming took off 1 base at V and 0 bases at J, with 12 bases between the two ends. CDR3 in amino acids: CASSEGRHRANYGYTF. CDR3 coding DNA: TGTGCCAGCAGTGAAGGCAGGCACAGAGCTAACTATGGCTACACCTTC.

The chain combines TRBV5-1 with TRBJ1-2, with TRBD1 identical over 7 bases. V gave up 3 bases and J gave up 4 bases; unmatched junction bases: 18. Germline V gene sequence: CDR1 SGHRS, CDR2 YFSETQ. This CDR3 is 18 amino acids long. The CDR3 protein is CASSSDPAQGVTLYGYTF. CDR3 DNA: TGCGCCAGCAGCTCGGACCCTGCCCAGGGGGTAACCCTCTATGGCTACACCTTC. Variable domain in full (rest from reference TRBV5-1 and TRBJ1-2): KAGVTQTPRYLIKTRGQQVTLSCSPISGHRSVSWYQQTPGQGLQFLFEYFSETQRNKGNFPGRFSGRQFSNSRSEMNVSTLELGDSALYLCASSSDPAQGVTLYGYTFGSGTRLTVV.

The CDR3 region has the DNA TGTGCCAGCAGCCAACAGACAGGGCAGCCAGGCGAGCAGTACTTC. Protein: CASSQQTGQPGEQYF. The chain is built from TRBV7-9 and TRBJ2-7; 7 bases match TRBD1. The CDR3 loop spans 15 amino acids. With 5 bases clipped from V and 6 bases from J, the junction kept 13 bases outside the gene matches. Germline CDR1 reads SEHNR; CDR2 reads FQNEAQ (reference sequence).

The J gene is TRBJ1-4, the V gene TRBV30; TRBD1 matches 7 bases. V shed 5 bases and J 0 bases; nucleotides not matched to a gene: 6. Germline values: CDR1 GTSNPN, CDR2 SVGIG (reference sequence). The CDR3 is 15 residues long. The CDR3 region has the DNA TGTGCCTGGGGCTGGACAGGTGCAACTAATGAAAAACTGTTTTTT. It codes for CAWGWTGATNEKLFF.

The CDR3 DNA follows: TGTGCCAGCTCACCGAGTAGCGGGGCAATCACAGATACGCAGTATTTT. As protein: CASSPSSGAITDTQYF. The V and J genes are TRBV18 and TRBJ2-3; 8 bases line up with TRBD2. V gave up 3 bases and J gave up 2 bases; unmatched junction bases: 7. CDR1 is KGHSH and CDR2 is LQKENI in the germline V gene. The CDR3 runs to 16 residues.

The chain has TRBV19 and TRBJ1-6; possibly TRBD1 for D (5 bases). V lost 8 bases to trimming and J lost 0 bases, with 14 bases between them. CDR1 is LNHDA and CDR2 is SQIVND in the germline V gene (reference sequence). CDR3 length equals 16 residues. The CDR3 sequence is CASGAPSSSYNSPLHF. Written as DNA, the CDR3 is TGTGCCAGTGGGGCCCCATCCAGCTCCTATAATTCACCCCTCCACTTT.

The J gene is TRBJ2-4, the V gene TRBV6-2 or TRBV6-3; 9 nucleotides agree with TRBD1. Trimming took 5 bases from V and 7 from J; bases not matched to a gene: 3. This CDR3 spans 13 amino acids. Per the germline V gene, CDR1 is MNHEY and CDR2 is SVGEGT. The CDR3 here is CASSTGTGNIQYF. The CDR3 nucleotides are TGTGCCAGCAGTACCGGGACAGGGAACATTCAGTACTTC.

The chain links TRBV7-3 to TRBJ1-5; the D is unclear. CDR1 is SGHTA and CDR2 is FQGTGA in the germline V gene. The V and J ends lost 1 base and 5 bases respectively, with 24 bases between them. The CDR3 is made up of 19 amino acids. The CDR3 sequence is CASSLKGVYGPNLYQPQHF. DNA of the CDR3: TGTGCCAGCAGCTTAAAAGGAGTCTACGGCCCCAATCTATATCAGCCCCAGCATTTT.

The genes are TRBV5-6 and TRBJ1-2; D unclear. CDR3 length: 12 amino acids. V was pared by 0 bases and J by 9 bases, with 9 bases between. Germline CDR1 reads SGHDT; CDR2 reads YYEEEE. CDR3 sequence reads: CASSLAGVRYTF. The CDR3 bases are TGTGCCAGCAGCTTGGCCGGGGTTCGCTACACCTTC.

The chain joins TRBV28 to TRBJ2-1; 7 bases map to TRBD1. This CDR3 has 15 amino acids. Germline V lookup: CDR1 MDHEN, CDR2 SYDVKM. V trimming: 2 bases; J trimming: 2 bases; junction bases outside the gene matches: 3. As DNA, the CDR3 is TGTGCCAGCAGTTTAGAGGGGGCGACCTACAATGAGCAGTTCTTC. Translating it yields CASSLEGATYNEQFF.

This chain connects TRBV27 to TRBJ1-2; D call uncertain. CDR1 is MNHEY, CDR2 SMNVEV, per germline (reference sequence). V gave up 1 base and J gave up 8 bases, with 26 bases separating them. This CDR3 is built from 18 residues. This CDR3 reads CASSLYWPVRKTSRGYTF. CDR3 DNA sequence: TGTGCCAGCAGTTTATATTGGCCGGTCAGAAAGACTTCGCGGGGCTACACCTTC.

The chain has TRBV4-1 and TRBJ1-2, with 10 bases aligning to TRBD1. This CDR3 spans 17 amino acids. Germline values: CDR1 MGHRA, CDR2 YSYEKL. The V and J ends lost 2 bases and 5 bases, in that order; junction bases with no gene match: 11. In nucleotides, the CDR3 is TGCGCCAGCAGCCAACTCCTTGGACAGGGGGGAGGGTATGGCTACACCTTC. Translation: CASSQLLGQGGGYGYTF.

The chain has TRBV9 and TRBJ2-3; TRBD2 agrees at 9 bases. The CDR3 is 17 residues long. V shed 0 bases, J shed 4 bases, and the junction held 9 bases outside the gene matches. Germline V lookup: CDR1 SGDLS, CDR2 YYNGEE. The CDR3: CASSVGIAGGPPDTQYF. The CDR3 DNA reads TGTGCCAGCAGCGTAGGAATCGCGGGGGGGCCCCCAGATACGCAGTATTTT.

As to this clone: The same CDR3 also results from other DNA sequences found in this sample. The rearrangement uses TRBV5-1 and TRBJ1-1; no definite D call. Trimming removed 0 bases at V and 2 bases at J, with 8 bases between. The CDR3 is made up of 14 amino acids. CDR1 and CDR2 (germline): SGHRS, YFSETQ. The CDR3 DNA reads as TGCGCCAGCAGCTTGGGTCCGGGTAACACTGAAGCTTTCTTT. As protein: CASSLGPGNTEAFF.

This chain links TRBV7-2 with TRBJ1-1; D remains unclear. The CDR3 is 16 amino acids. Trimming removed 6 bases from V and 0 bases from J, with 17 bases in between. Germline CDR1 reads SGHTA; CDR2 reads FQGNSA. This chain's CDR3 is CASSPSGSTLNTEAFF. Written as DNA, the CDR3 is TGTGCCAGCAGTCCTTCGGGGTCCACATTGAACACTGAAGCTTTCTTT.

The CDR3 is CASSPRNPYEQYF. The DNA of the CDR3 is TGTGCCAGCAGCCCGAGGAACCCCTACGAGCAGTACTTC. The chain employs TRBV5-6 and TRBJ2-7; D not resolved. V was trimmed by 4 bases and J by 2 bases, leaving 10 bases between them. This CDR3 is built from 13 residues. Germline CDR1 is SGHDT and CDR2 is YYEEEE.

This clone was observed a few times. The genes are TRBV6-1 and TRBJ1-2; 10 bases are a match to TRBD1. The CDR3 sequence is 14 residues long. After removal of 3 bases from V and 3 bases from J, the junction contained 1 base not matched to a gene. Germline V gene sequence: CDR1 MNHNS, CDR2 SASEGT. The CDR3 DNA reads TGTGCCAGCAGTGAGACAGGGGGCGACTATGGCTACACCTTC. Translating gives CASSETGGDYGYTF.

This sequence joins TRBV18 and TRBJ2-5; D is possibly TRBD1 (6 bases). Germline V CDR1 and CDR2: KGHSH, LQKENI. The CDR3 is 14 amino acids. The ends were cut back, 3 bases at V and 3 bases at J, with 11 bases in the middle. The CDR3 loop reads CASSPENREETQYF. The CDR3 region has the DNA TGTGCCAGCTCACCGGAAAACAGGGAAGAGACCCAGTACTTC.

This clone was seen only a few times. The CDR3 region has the DNA TGTGCCAGTAGTATAGAGGACAGGGGAGAGGAAGGGAATTCACCCCTCCACTTT. Translating it yields CASSIEDRGEEGNSPLHF. This chain links TRBV19 with TRBJ1-6, with TRBD1 identical over 9 bases. J lost 7 bases, V lost 0 bases, and 10 bases had no gene match. The V gene's germline CDR1 is LNHDA and CDR2 SQIVND (reference sequence). This CDR3 has 18 amino acids.

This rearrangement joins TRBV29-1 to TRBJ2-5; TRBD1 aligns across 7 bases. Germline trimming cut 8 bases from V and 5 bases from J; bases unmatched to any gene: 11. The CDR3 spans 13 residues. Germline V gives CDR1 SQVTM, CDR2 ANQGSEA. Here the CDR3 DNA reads TGCAGCCATAGACAGGGAGCCGGGGAGACCCAGTACTTC. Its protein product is CSHRQGAGETQYF.

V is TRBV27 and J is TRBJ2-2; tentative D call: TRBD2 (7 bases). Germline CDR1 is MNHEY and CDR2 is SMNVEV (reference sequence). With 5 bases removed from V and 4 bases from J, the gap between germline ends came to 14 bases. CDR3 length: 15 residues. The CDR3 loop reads CASSTARGATGELFF. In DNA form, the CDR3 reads TGTGCCAGCAGTACAGCACGGGGGGCCACCGGGGAGCTGTTTTTT.

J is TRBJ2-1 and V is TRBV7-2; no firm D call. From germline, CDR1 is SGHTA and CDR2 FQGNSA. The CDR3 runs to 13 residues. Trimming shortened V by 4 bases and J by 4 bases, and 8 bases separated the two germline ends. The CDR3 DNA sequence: TGTGCCAGCAGCTCGGAGCAGTACAATGAGCAGTTCTTC. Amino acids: CASSSEQYNEQFF.